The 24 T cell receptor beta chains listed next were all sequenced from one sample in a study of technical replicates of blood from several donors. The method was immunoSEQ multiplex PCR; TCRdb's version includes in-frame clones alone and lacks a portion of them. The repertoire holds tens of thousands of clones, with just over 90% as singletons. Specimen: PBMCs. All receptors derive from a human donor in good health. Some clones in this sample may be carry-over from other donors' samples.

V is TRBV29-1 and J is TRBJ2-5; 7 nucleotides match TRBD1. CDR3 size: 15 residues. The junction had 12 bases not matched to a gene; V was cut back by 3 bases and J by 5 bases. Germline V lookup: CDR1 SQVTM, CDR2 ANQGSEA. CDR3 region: CSVDPLGGSKETQYF. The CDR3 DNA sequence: TGCAGCGTTGATCCCCTAGGGGGCTCCAAGGAGACCCAGTACTTC.

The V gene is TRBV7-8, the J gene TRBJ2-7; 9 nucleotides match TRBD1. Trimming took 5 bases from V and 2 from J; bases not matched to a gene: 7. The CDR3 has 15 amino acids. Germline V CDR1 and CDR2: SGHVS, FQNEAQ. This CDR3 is CASSHPGTGTYEQYF. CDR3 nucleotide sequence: TGTGCCAGCAGCCATCCCGGGACAGGGACCTACGAGCAGTACTTC. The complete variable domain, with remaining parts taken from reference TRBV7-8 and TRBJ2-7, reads GAGVSQSPRYKVAKRGQDVALRCDPISGHVSLFWYQQALGQGPEFLTYFQNEAQLDKSGLPSDRFFAERPEGSVSTLKIQRTQQEDSAVYLCASSHPGTGTYEQYFGPGTRLTVT.

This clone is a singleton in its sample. The CDR3 DNA reads as TGTGCCAGCTCACGGACAGGGGGTAATAATTCACCCCTCCACTTT. The encoded protein is CASSRTGGNNSPLHF. The V and J genes are TRBV18 and TRBJ1-6; 10 positions agree with TRBD1. Germline V gives CDR1 KGHSH, CDR2 LQKENI. J gave up 5 bases and V 4 bases, and 2 bases lay outside the gene matches. The CDR3 consists of 15 residues. Full variable domain (remainder filled in from reference TRBV18 and TRBJ1-6): NAGVMQNPRHLVRRRGQEARLRCSPMKGHSHVYWYRQLPEEGLKFMVYLQKENIIDESGMPKERFSAEFPKEGPSILRIQQVVRGDSAAYFCASSRTGGNNSPLHFGNGTRLTVT.

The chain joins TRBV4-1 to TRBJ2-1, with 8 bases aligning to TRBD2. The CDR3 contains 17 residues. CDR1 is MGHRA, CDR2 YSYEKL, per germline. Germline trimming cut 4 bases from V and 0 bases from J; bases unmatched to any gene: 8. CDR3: CASSLQIAGSSYNEQFF. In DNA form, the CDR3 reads TGCGCCAGCAGCCTCCAGATAGCGGGGAGCTCCTACAATGAGCAGTTCTTC.

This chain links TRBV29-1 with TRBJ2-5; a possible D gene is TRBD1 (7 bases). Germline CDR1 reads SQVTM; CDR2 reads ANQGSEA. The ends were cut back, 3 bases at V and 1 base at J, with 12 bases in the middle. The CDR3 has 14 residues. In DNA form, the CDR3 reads TGCAGCGTTGAGCGGGGACAGTTCCAAGAGACCCAGTACTTC. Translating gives CSVERGQFQETQYF.

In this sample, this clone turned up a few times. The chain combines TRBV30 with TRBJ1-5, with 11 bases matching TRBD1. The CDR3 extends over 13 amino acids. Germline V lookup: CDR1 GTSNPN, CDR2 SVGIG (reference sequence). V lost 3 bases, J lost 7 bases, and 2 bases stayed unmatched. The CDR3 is CAWSGTGGQPQHF. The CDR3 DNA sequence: TGTGCCTGGAGCGGGACAGGGGGACAGCCCCAGCATTTT.

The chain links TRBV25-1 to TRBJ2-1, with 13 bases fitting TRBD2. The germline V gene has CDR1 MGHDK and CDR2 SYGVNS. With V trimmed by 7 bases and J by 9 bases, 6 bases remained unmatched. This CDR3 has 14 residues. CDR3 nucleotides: TGTGCCAGCACTCGGACTAGCGGGAGTCGTGAGCAGTTCTTC. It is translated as CASTRTSGSREQFF.

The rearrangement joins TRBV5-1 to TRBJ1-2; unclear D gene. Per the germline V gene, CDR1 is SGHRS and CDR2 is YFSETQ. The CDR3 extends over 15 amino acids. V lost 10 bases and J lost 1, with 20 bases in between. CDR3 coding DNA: TGCGCCTCCTTGAGGGAGACCGAAGGTAACTATGGCTACACCTTC. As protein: CASLRETEGNYGYTF.

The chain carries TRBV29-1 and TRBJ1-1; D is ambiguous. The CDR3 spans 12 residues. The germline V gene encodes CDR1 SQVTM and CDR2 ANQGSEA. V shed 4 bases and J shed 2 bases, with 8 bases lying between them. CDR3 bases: TGCAGCGTTGGAGAGGGCAACACTGAAGCTTTCTTT. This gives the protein CSVGEGNTEAFF.

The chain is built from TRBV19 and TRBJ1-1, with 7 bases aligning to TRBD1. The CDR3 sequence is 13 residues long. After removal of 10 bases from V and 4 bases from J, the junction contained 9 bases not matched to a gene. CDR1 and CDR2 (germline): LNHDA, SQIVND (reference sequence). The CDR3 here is CATKGASGTEAFF. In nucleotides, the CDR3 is TGTGCCACCAAGGGGGCGTCGGGCACTGAAGCTTTCTTT.

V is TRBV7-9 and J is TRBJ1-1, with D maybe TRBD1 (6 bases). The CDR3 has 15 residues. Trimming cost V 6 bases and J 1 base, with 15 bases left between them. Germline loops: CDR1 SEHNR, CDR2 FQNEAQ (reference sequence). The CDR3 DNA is TGTGCCAGCAGTAGAACAGGGCTTTGGAACACTGAAGCTTTCTTT. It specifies CASSRTGLWNTEAFF.

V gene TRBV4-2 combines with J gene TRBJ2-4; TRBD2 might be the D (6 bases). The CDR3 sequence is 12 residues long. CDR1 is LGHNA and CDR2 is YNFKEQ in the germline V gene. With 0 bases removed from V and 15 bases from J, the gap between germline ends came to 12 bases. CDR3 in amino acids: CASSQEGTSLYF. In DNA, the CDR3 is TGTGCCAGCAGCCAAGAGGGCACTAGCTTGTACTTC.

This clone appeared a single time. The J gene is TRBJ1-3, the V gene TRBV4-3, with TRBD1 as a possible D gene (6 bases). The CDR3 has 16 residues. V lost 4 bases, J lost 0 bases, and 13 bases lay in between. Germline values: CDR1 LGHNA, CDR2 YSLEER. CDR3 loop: CASSPQSTGSGNTIYF. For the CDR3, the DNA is TGCGCCAGCAGCCCACAGTCGACAGGCTCTGGAAACACCATATATTTT.

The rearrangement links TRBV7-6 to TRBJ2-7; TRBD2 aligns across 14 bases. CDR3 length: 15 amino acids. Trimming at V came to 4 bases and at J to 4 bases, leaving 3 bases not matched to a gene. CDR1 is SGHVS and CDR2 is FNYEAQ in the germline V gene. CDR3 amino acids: CASSYGTSGGYEQYF. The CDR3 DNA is TGTGCCAGCAGCTATGGGACTAGCGGGGGTTACGAGCAGTACTTC.

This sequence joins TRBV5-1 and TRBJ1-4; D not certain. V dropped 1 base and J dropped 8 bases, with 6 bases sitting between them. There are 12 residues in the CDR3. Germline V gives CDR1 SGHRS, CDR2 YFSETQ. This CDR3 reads CASSLFGEKLFF. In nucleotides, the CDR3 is TGCGCCAGCAGCTTGTTCGGGGAAAAACTGTTTTTT.

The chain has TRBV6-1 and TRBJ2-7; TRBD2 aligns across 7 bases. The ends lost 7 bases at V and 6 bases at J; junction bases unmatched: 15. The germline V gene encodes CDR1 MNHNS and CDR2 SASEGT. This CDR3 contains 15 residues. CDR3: CASTLSWGGSLEQYF. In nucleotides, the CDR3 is TGTGCCAGCACCCTAAGTTGGGGGGGTTCGCTCGAGCAGTACTTC.

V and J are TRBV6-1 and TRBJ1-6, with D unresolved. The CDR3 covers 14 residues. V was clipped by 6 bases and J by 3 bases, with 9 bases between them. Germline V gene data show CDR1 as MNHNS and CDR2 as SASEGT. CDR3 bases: TGTGCCAGCAGATTGAGCGACTATAATTCACCCCTCCACTTT. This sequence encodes CASRLSDYNSPLHF.

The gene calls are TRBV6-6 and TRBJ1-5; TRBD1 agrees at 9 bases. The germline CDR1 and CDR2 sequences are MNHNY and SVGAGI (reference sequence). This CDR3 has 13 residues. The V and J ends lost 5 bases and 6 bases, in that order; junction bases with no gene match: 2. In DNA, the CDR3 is TGTGCCAGCAGTGACAGGGGGGGTCAGCCCCAGCATTTT. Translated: CASSDRGGQPQHF.

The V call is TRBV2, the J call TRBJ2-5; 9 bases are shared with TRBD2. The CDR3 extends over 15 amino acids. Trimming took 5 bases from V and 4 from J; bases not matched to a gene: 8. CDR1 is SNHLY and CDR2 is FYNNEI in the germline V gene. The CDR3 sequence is CASSPAGGPGETQYF. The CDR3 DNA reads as TGTGCCAGCAGTCCGGCGGGGGGGCCAGGAGAGACCCAGTACTTC.

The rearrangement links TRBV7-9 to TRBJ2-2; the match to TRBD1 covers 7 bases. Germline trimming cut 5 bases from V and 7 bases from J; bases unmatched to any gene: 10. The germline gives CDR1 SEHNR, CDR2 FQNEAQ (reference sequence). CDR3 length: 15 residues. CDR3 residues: CASSHAQGWIGELFF. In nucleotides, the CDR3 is TGTGCCAGCAGCCATGCACAGGGGTGGATCGGGGAGCTGTTTTTT.

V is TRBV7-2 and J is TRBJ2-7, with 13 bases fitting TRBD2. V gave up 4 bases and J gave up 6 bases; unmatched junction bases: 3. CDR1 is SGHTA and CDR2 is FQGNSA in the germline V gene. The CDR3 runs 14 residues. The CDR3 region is CASSSTSGGGEQYF. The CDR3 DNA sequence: TGTGCCAGCAGCTCCACTAGCGGGGGGGGCGAGCAGTACTTC.

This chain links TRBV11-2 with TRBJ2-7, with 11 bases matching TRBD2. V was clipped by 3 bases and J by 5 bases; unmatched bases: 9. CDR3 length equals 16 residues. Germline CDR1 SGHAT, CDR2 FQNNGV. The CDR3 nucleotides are TGTGCCAGCAGCTTGGGACTAGCGGCCTTAATGAACGAGCAGTACTTC. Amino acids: CASSLGLAALMNEQYF.

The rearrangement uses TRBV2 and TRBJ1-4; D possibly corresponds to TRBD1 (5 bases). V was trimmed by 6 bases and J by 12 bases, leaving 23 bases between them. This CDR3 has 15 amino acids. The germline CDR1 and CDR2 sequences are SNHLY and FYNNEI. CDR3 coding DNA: TGTGCCAGCAGGGATTTAGGGGTTACCCAATTCGAACTGTTTTTT. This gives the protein CASRDLGVTQFELFF.

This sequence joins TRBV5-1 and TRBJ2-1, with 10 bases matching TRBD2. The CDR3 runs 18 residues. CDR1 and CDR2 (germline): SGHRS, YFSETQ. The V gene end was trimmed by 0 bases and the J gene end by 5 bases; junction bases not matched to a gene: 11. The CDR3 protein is CASSLASGSFRRDNEQFF. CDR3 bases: TGCGCCAGCAGCTTGGCTAGCGGGAGTTTCCGTCGGGACAATGAGCAGTTCTTC.